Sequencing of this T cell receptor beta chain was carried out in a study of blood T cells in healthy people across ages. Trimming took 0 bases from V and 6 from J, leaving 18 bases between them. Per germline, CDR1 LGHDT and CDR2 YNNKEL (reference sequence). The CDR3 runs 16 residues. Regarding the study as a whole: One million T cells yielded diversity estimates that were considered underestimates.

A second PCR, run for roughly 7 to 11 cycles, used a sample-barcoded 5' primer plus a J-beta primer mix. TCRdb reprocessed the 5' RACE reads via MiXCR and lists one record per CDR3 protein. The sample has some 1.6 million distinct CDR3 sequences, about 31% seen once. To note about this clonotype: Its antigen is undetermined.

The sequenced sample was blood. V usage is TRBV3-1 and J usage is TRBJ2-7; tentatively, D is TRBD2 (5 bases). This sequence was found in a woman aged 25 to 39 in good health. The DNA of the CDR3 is TGTGCCAGCAGCCAAGAGTTTGTGGACTTACAACCCGAGCAGTACTTC. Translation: CASSQEFVDLQPEQYF.